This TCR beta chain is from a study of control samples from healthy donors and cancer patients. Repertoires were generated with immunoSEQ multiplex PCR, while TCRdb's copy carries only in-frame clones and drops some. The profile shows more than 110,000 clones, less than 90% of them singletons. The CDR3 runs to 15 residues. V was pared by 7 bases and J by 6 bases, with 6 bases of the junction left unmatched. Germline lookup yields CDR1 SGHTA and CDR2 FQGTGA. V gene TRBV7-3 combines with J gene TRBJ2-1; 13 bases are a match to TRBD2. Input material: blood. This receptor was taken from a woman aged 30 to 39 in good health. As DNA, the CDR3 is TGTGCCAGCAAGCGGACTAGCGGGAGTTTCAATGAGCAGTTCTTC. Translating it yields CASKRTSGSFNEQFF.